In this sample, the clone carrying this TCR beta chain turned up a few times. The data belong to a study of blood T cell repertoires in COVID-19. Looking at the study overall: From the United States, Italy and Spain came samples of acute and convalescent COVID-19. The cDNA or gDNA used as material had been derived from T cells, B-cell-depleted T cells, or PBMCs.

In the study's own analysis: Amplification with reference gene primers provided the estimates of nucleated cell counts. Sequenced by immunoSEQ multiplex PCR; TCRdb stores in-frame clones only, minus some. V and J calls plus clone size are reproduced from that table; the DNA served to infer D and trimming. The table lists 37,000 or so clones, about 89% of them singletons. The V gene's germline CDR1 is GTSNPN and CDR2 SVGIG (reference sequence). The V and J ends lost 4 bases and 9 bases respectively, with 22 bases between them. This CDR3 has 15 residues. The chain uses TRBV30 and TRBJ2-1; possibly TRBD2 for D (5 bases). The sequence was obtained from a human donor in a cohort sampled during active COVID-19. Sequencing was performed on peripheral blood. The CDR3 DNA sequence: TGTGCCTGGACCCGATCCCATCTAGCTTTCGGTGAGCAGTTCTTC. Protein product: CAWTRSHLAFGEQFF.